A single sample gave rise to the 28 T cell receptor beta chains below, sequenced in a study of patients and donors after allogeneic stem cell transplantation. TCRdb independently ran MiXCR on the RT-PCR reads; one entry per CDR3 protein. The sample has 25,000 to 35,000 distinct CDR3 sequences, around 7% seen once. Sequenced input: blood, either unsorted or a sorted T cell fraction (not recorded which). The receptors here all came from a human donor who was either an allogeneic HSCT recipient or a stem cell or donor lymphocyte infusion donor (not recorded which). It is not recorded whose cells these are; they may come from a transplant donor.

This clonotype came up many times. The chain links TRBV5-1 to TRBJ2-7, with D possibly matching TRBD2 (6 bases). Trimming pared 4 bases from V and 6 bases from J, leaving 8 bases between. The CDR3 covers 11 residues. The germline V gene has CDR1 SGHRS and CDR2 YFSETQ. The CDR3 nucleotides are TGCGCCAGCAGCCCGGGGGTCGAGCAGTACTTC. It codes for CASSPGVEQYF.

This clonotype was observed many times. The chain joins TRBV7-9 to TRBJ1-4, with D hard to call. Per germline, CDR1 SEHNR and CDR2 FQNEAQ (reference sequence). Trimming took off 1 base at V and 8 bases at J, with 8 bases between the two ends. The CDR3 extends over 13 amino acids. CDR3 loop: CASSLGPAEKLFF. CDR3 nucleotide sequence: TGTGCCAGCAGCTTAGGTCCGGCGGAAAAACTGTTTTTT.

This clonotype was seen a few times. V gene TRBV9 combines with J gene TRBJ2-3, with unresolved D. The CDR3 has 10 amino acids. Looked up from germline, CDR1 is SGDLS and CDR2 is YYNGEE. In nucleotides, the CDR3 is TGTGCAGCAACCGGGGATACGCAGTATTTT. This codes for CAATGDTQYF.

This clonotype has ten or more counts. Being one base from a much bigger clone, this may be a read error. The rearrangement joins TRBV7-9 to TRBJ2-1; the D gene is possibly TRBD2 (7 bases). The CDR3 length is 15 residues. The ends were cut back, 1 base at V and 2 bases at J, with 9 bases in the middle. CDR1 and CDR2 (germline): SEHNR, FQNEAQ (reference sequence). The CDR3: CASSLGGGPYNEQFF. In DNA form, the CDR3 reads TGTGCCAGCAGCTTAGGGGGGGGCCCCTACAATGAGCAGTTCTTC.

The rearrangement joins TRBV3-1 to TRBJ2-7; 8 nucleotides line up with TRBD2. CDR3 length: 14 amino acids. The germline V gene has CDR1 LGHDT and CDR2 YNNKEL (reference sequence). V was pared by 1 base and J by 5 bases, with 4 bases of the junction left unmatched. The CDR3 DNA is TGTGCCAGCAGCCAAGCAAGCGGGAGTAACGAGCAGTACTTC. The encoded protein is CASSQASGSNEQYF.

V gene TRBV7-6 combines with J gene TRBJ2-7, with 10 bases lining up with TRBD2. This CDR3 contains 17 residues. Germline V gives CDR1 SGHVS, CDR2 FNYEAQ. J lost 0 bases, V lost 1 base, and 6 bases had no gene match. CDR3 protein: CASSLVAGGRSSYEQYF. For the CDR3, the DNA is TGTGCCAGCAGCTTAGTAGCGGGAGGCCGTAGCTCCTACGAGCAGTACTTC. Filled out from reference TRBV7-6 and TRBJ2-7, the complete variable domain reads GAGVSQSPRYKVTKRGQDVALRCDPISGHVSLYWYRQALGQGPEFLTYFNYEAQQDKSGLPNDRFSAERPEGSISTLTIQRTEQRDSAMYRCASSLVAGGRSSYEQYFGPGTRLTVT.

The chain employs TRBV7-9 and TRBJ2-3; tentatively, D is TRBD2 (6 bases). The germline V gene encodes CDR1 SEHNR and CDR2 FQNEAQ (reference sequence). This CDR3 is built from 15 residues. Trimming removed 4 bases at V and 0 bases at J, with 11 bases between. DNA for the CDR3: TGTGCCAGCAGCTCACGGGGGAGGAGCACAGATACGCAGTATTTT. Translation gives CASSSRGRSTDTQYF.

The rearrangement uses TRBV3-1 and TRBJ2-4; TRBD2 might be the D (7 bases). Trimming removed 0 bases from V and 1 base from J, with 13 bases in between. This CDR3 is built from 17 residues. Per germline, CDR1 LGHDT and CDR2 YNNKEL (reference sequence). The CDR3 here is CASSQDLGRGAKNIQYF. The DNA for the CDR3 is TGTGCCAGCAGCCAAGATCTGGGGAGGGGGGCCAAAAACATTCAGTACTTC.

This clonotype was recorded at least ten times. The gene calls are TRBV4-2 and TRBJ2-1; D may be TRBD1 or TRBD2 (6 bases each). Germline V gene lookup returns CDR1 LGHNA and CDR2 YNFKEQ. The CDR3 has 16 amino acids. Trimming stripped 0 bases from V and 3 bases from J, with 12 bases between. The CDR3 DNA is TGTGCCAGCAGCCAAGATCTAGGGGGGAGCTACAATGAGCAGTTCTTC. It encodes CASSQDLGGSYNEQFF.

This clonotype occurred many times. CDR3 in amino acids: CASSGTKSNQPQHF. The DNA of the CDR3 is TGTGCCAGCAGTGGGACAAAAAGCAATCAGCCCCAGCATTTT. The chain joins TRBV6-2 or TRBV6-3 to TRBJ1-5; D possibly corresponds to TRBD1 (6 bases). V gave up 5 bases and J gave up 1 base, with 9 bases separating them. This CDR3 spans 14 amino acids. The germline CDR1 and CDR2 sequences are MNHEY and SVGEGT.

Ten or more counts support this clonotype. The chain uses TRBV29-1 and TRBJ2-7; 10 bases map to TRBD1. In germline, CDR1 is SQVTM, CDR2 ANQGSEA. The CDR3 length is 12 residues. V lost 8 bases to trimming and J lost 5 bases; unmatched junction nucleotides: 6. The chain's CDR3 is CSSRTGGNEQYF. The DNA for the CDR3 is TGCAGCTCACGGACAGGGGGTAACGAGCAGTACTTC.

This clonotype was seen ten or more times. The rearrangement joins TRBV28 to TRBJ2-7; 12 nucleotides match TRBD2. Germline-derived CDR1 and CDR2 are MDHEN and SYDVKM. The CDR3 loop spans 16 amino acids. V shed 4 bases and J 4 bases; nucleotides not matched to a gene: 8. CDR3 protein: CASSSPGLAGLYEQYF. The DNA for the CDR3 is TGTGCCAGCAGTTCGCCGGGACTAGCGGGCTTGTACGAGCAGTACTTC.

This clonotype showed up just a few times. The CDR3 coding sequence is TGTGCCAGCAGTCCCGGGACTAGCGGGAACAATGAGCAGTTCTTC. This gives the protein CASSPGTSGNNEQFF. The genes are TRBV7-9 and TRBJ2-1; 13 positions match TRBD2. Germline CDR1 is SEHNR and CDR2 is FQNEAQ (reference sequence). This CDR3 contains 15 residues. V trimming: 6 bases; J trimming: 5 bases; junction bases outside the gene matches: 4.

The CDR3 spells CASSLGTLSHKVSPNTGELFF. The DNA of the CDR3 is TGTGCCAGCAGTTTGGGAACTCTGTCACACAAAGTTAGTCCGAACACCGGGGAGCTGTTTTTT. V and J are TRBV28 and TRBJ2-2; unclear D gene. Germline loops: CDR1 MDHEN, CDR2 SYDVKM. The CDR3 consists of 21 residues. V was pared by 3 bases and J by 0 bases, with 26 bases between.

This clonotype was detected ten times or more. CDR3: CASSHGQGRETQYF. Written as DNA, the CDR3 is TGTGCCAGCAGCCATGGACAGGGAAGAGAGACCCAGTACTTC. The chain is built from TRBV5-6 and TRBJ2-5; 8 nucleotides align to TRBD1. With V trimmed by 4 bases and J by 4 bases, 6 bases remained unmatched. The CDR3 is 14 amino acids. Germline CDR1 reads SGHDT; CDR2 reads YYEEEE.

At least ten counts were recorded for this clonotype. The rearrangement joins TRBV7-6 to TRBJ2-7, with TRBD1 identical over 10 bases. Germline CDR1 and CDR2: SGHVS and FNYEAQ. Trimming removed 0 bases from V and 3 bases from J; junction bases left unmatched: 2. The CDR3 contains 15 residues. The CDR3 protein is CASSLATGGDYEQYF. The DNA of the CDR3 is TGTGCCAGCAGCTTAGCGACAGGGGGCGACTACGAGCAGTACTTC.

This clonotype occurred a few times. This rearrangement joins TRBV7-8 to TRBJ2-1; no firm D call. CDR1 is SGHVS, CDR2 FQNEAQ, per germline. This CDR3 has 14 residues. Trimming stripped 5 bases from V and 8 bases from J, with 16 bases between. This CDR3 reads CASSTRSRRDEQFF. The CDR3 nucleotides are TGTGCCAGCAGCACACGATCCCGAAGGGATGAGCAGTTCTTC.

With regard to this clonotype: A much more abundant neighbour one base away suggests this may be a read error. This sequence joins TRBV12-3 or TRBV12-4 and TRBJ2-7; D might be TRBD2 (6 bases). With 7 bases removed from V and 2 bases from J, the gap between germline ends came to 12 bases. This CDR3 is built from 13 residues. The CDR3 DNA follows: TGTGCCAGCATGACCGGGGGACCCTACGAGCAGTACTTC. Its protein is CASMTGGPYEQYF.

This clonotype was observed many times. The rearrangement links TRBV3-1 to TRBJ2-1; no reliable D call. The CDR3 has 12 amino acids. V was shortened by 2 bases and J by 5 bases, with 4 bases between the two germline ends. CDR1 is LGHDT and CDR2 is YNNKEL in the germline V gene (reference sequence). As DNA, the CDR3 is TGTGCCAGCAGCCAATTGAACAATGAGCAGTTCTTC. Its translation: CASSQLNNEQFF.

This clonotype was counted only a few times. The chain is built from TRBV4-1 and TRBJ1-4, with D possibly matching TRBD1 (5 bases). V lost 4 bases, J lost 8 bases, and 23 bases lay in between. Germline V gene sequence: CDR1 MGHRA, CDR2 YSYEKL. This CDR3 has 17 amino acids. Here the CDR3 reads CASSRGSGDPAGEKLFF. As DNA, the CDR3 is TGCGCCAGCAGCCGCGGATCGGGGGACCCGGCGGGGGAAAAACTGTTTTTT.

The DNA for the CDR3 is TGTGCCAGCAGCTTAGCACAGGGAATGACAGATACGCAGTATTTT. This gives the protein CASSLAQGMTDTQYF. This chain links TRBV7-9 with TRBJ2-3; the D gene is possibly TRBD1 (6 bases). Germline V CDR1 and CDR2: SEHNR, FQNEAQ (reference sequence). The ends were cut back, 0 bases at V and 3 bases at J, with 10 bases in the middle. The CDR3 consists of 15 residues.

The V and J genes are TRBV10-3 and TRBJ2-3; 7 nucleotides agree with TRBD2. In germline, CDR1 is ENHRY, CDR2 SYGVKD. The CDR3 has 12 amino acids. V gave up 8 bases and J gave up 2 bases; unmatched junction bases: 1. The DNA of the CDR3 is TGTGCCATCGGGGGGGACACAGATACGCAGTATTTT. Its translation: CAIGGDTDTQYF.

At least ten counts were recorded for this clonotype. The chain recombines TRBV4-3 with TRBJ2-1, with a possible D match to TRBD2 (6 bases). CDR3 length equals 15 residues. Germline V CDR1 and CDR2: LGHNA, YSLEER. The V and J ends lost 4 bases and 9 bases respectively, with 19 bases between them. The CDR3 loop is CASSLLAASPREQFF. The CDR3 DNA reads TGCGCCAGCAGCCTGTTAGCGGCTAGCCCCCGTGAGCAGTTCTTC.

This clonotype was counted ten times or more. This chain connects TRBV20-1 to TRBJ2-2; D is unclear. The CDR3 sequence is 15 residues long. The V gene's germline CDR1 is DFQATT and CDR2 SNEGSKA (reference sequence). V lost 1 base, J lost 0 bases, and 9 bases lay in between. The CDR3 nucleotides read TGCAGTGCTAGAGCTGGCAGGTCGAACACCGGGGAGCTGTTTTTT. It encodes CSARAGRSNTGELFF.

This clonotype was counted a few times. The chain uses TRBV12-3 or TRBV12-4 and TRBJ2-5; no clear D. Trimming left V 3 bases short and J 4 bases short, with 9 bases between. The CDR3 has 13 amino acids. CDR3 nucleotide sequence: TGTGCCAGCAGTTTGGGGATTGGAGAGACCCAGTACTTC. Amino acids: CASSLGIGETQYF.

Many counts were recorded for this clonotype. The chain joins TRBV4-2 to TRBJ2-7; D is unclear. Germline-derived CDR1 and CDR2 are LGHNA and YNFKEQ. V lost 3 bases, J lost 3 bases, and 12 bases lay in between. CDR3 length: 14 amino acids. CDR3 sequence: CASSQQGPSYEQYF. The CDR3 DNA sequence: TGTGCCAGCAGCCAGCAAGGGCCCAGCTACGAGCAGTACTTC.

This clonotype was counted many times. The V gene is TRBV9, the J gene TRBJ2-7; 7 bases line up with TRBD1. Germline loops: CDR1 SGDLS, CDR2 YYNGEE. The CDR3 consists of 13 residues. After removal of 4 bases from V and 3 bases from J, the junction contained 4 bases not matched to a gene. The CDR3 DNA is TGTGCCAGCAGCCCCCGGGACAGCTACGAGCAGTACTTC. This gives the protein CASSPRDSYEQYF. Variable domain in full (rest from reference TRBV9 and TRBJ2-7): DSGVTQTPKHLITATGQRVTLRCSPRSGDLSVYWYQQSLDQGLQFLIQYYNGEERAKGNILERFSAQQFPDLHSELNLSSLELGDSALYFCASSPRDSYEQYFGPGTRLTVT.

The chain joins TRBV2 to TRBJ2-5, with 8 bases lining up with TRBD1. The ends lost 4 bases at V and 5 bases at J; junction bases unmatched: 6. Germline V gene data show CDR1 as SNHLY and CDR2 as FYNNEI. The CDR3 spans 14 residues. The CDR3 DNA reads as TGTGCCAGCAGTGTTGAGACAGGGGTTGAGACCCAGTACTTC. Residues: CASSVETGVETQYF.